These T cell receptor beta chains were read from a single sample in a study of blood T cell repertoires in COVID-19. The repertoire was sequenced with immunoSEQ multiplex PCR; TCRdb's copy has only in-frame clones and lacks some. The sample includes under 150,000 clones, under 85% of them seen just once. What was sequenced was PBMCs or T cells enriched from blood (not recorded which). The receptors originated from a man under 40 who had recovered from COVID-19. Both conserved end residues are part of each CDR3. The D gene is left open where the match is weak. Expanded clones are given a class, and other clones once, few, many or no size at all.

d_gene | abundance | j_gene | v_gene | CDR3aa | CDR3nt
TRBD1 | few | TRBJ1-1 | TRBV29-1 | CSAWDRGRDFAEAFF | TGCAGCGCATGGGACAGGGGGCGGGATTTTGCTGAAGCTTTCTTT
NA | NA | TRBJ2-1 | TRBV7-9 | CASSLSGGALNEQFF | TGTGCCAGCAGCTTAAGTGGGGGGGCCCTCAATGAGCAGTTCTTC
TRBD2 | once | TRBJ2-1 | TRBV30 | CAWTSGSGYNEQFF | TGTGCCTGGACGTCGGGTAGCGGGTACAATGAGCAGTTCTTC
TRBD2 | NA | TRBJ2-5 | TRBV9 | CASSVALAGQETQYF | TGTGCCAGCAGCGTAGCGCTAGCGGGGCAAGAGACCCAGTACTTC
NA | NA | TRBJ2-6 | TRBV2 | CASQASGANVLTF | TGTGCCAGCCAGGCCTCTGGGGCCAACGTCCTGACTTTC
NA | NA | TRBJ1-1 | TRBV25-1 | CASSLLWEGRNTEAFF | TGTGCCAGCAGTTTATTATGGGAGGGACGGAACACTGAAGCTTTCTTT
NA | NA | TRBJ1-1 | TRBV5-4 | CASSYDRNTEAFF | TGTGCCAGCAGCTATGACAGGAACACTGAAGCTTTCTTT
NA | NA | TRBJ2-1 | TRBV30 | CAWSAVYNEQFF | TGTGCCTGGAGTGCCGTTTACAATGAGCAGTTCTTC
NA | once | TRBJ2-5 | TRBV4-1 | CASSQVGGVLIHQETQYF | TGCGCCAGCAGCCAAGTTGGCGGCGTGCTTATCCACCAAGAGACCCAGTACTTC
NA | NA | TRBJ2-2 | TRBV27 | CASSLNSGELFF | TGTGCCAGCAGTTTGAATAGCGGGGAGCTGTTTTTT
NA | NA | TRBJ2-7 | TRBV3-1/TRBV3-2 | CASSPQESTRYEQYF | TGTGCCAGCAGCCCGCAAGAATCTACGCGCTACGAGCAGTACTTC
NA | few | TRBJ1-6 | TRBV19 | CASSPSHNSPLHF | TGTGCCAGTAGTCCGAGTCATAATTCACCCCTCCACTTT
TRBD1 | NA | TRBJ1-1 | TRBV19 | CASSIEDRVNTEAFF | TGTGCCAGTAGTATAGAGGACAGGGTTAACACTGAAGCTTTCTTT
NA | NA | TRBJ1-3 | TRBV6-5 | CASSPKTTVGNTIYF | TGTGCCAGCAGTCCCAAAACGACAGTCGGAAACACCATATATTTT
NA | NA | TRBJ2-6 | TRBV9 | CASSVDSSGANVLTF | TGTGCCAGCAGCGTAGACAGCTCTGGGGCCAACGTCCTGACTTTC
TRBD1 | NA | TRBJ2-3 | TRBV18 | CASSPQGQGTDTQYF | TGTGCCAGCTCACCACAGGGACAGGGGACAGATACGCAGTATTTT
NA | NA | TRBJ2-3 | TRBV10-3 | CAITGRDTDTQYF | TGTGCCATCACGGGGCGGGACACAGATACGCAGTATTTT
NA | NA | TRBJ2-2 | TRBV12-3/TRBV12-4 | CASILNTGELFF | TGTGCCAGCATCCTGAACACCGGGGAGCTGTTTTTT
TRBD2 | NA | TRBJ2-5 | TRBV3-1/TRBV3-2 | CASSQGTSGGLYF | TGTGCCAGCAGCCAGGGGACTAGCGGGGGACTTTACTTC
NA | NA | TRBJ1-6 | TRBV27 | CASSHTPPRYNSPLHF | TGTGCCAGCAGTCATACACCCCCCCGTTATAATTCACCCCTCCACTTT
TRBD1 | NA | TRBJ1-6 | TRBV6-5 | CASTRGQAGSPLHF | TGTGCCAGCACAAGGGGACAGGCGGGATCACCCCTCCACTTT
TRBD2 | NA | TRBJ2-5 | TRBV7-3 | CASRPGLAAQETQYF | TGTGCCAGCAGACCGGGACTAGCGGCCCAAGAGACCCAGTACTTC
TRBD1 | NA | TRBJ1-2 | TRBV10-3 | CAIGPGQSSLGDGYTF | TGTGCCATCGGCCCGGGACAGAGCTCCCTGGGCGATGGCTACACCTTC
NA | few | TRBJ1-1 | TRBV6-5 | CASRQLQGTEAFF | TGTGCCAGCAGACAACTACAGGGCACTGAAGCTTTCTTT
NA | few | TRBJ1-4 | TRBV15 | CATSREGGELFF | TGTGCCACCAGCAGAGAAGGGGGGGAACTGTTTTTT
TRBD2 | NA | TRBJ2-1 | TRBV9 | CASSVGGLADAEQFF | TGTGCCAGCAGCGTGGGGGGACTAGCGGATGCTGAGCAGTTCTTC
TRBD2 | NA | TRBJ2-7 | TRBV10-3 | CAISVVGGSYEQYF | TGTGCCATCAGTGTTGTGGGAGGGTCCTACGAGCAGTACTTC
NA | NA | TRBJ2-1 | TRBV6-2/TRBV6-3 | CASSYGAGTYNEQFF | TGTGCCAGCAGTTACGGGGCGGGAACATACAATGAGCAGTTCTTC
NA | NA | TRBJ2-1 | TRBV5-1 | CASSSGTHSYNEQFF | TGCGCCAGCAGCTCCGGGACTCACTCCTACAATGAGCAGTTCTTC
TRBD2 | NA | TRBJ2-3 | TRBV11-2 | CASSFGLAGTDTQYF | TGTGCCAGCAGCTTCGGGCTAGCGGGCACAGATACGCAGTATTTT
TRBD1 | NA | TRBJ2-7 | TRBV24-1 | CATSETGATPQYF | TGTGCCACCAGTGAGACAGGGGCCACCCCTCAGTACTTC
NA | NA | TRBJ2-3 | TRBV4-1 | CASSQAQISTDTQYF | TGCGCCAGCAGCCAAGCGCAGATTAGCACAGATACGCAGTATTTT
TRBD1 | once | TRBJ2-2 | TRBV13 | CASSLVGTDRPNTGELFF | TGTGCCAGCAGCTTAGTCGGGACAGACCGACCGAACACCGGGGAGCTGTTTTTT
NA | NA | TRBJ2-3 | TRBV2 | CASSEMAGNTDTQYF | TGTGCCAGCAGTGAAATGGCGGGGAACACAGATACGCAGTATTTT
NA | NA | TRBJ1-1 | TRBV19 | CASSLGSGGSGTEAFF | TGTGCCAGTAGTTTAGGTAGCGGGGGTTCGGGCACTGAAGCTTTCTTT
NA | NA | TRBJ2-6 | TRBV23-1 | CASSQSRGNSGANVLTF | TGCGCCAGCAGTCAATCGAGAGGGAACTCTGGGGCCAACGTCCTGACTTTC
TRBD2 | NA | TRBJ2-6 | TRBV19 | CASSPPGLAVPGANVLTF | TGTGCCAGTAGTCCCCCGGGACTAGCGGTCCCTGGGGCCAACGTCCTGACTTTC